This T cell receptor beta chain was sequenced during a study of vaccination and CD4 T cells after COVID-19. Across the study: Stimulation of cells relied on overlapping spike peptides derived from SARS-CoV-2, HCoV-NL63, HCoV-OC43 and HCoV-229E.

The Oncomine TCR Beta short-read assay sequenced DNA from cultured CD4+ T cells. Cultures of CD4+ T cells served as the source for extracting genomic DNA. One entry per CDR3 protein, called by TCRdb with MiXCR from the PCR reads. The table records 5,000 to 6,000 distinct CDR3 sequences, approximately 29% of them present only once. The CDR3 contains 12 residues. Germline V gene data show CDR1 as KGHSH and CDR2 as LQKENI. The ends were cut back, 5 bases at V and 5 bases at J, with 9 bases in the middle. This clonotype was seen a single time. No antigen is known for it. Treatment reported: roughly 11-day PBMC culture with coronavirus spike peptide pools or control peptides (ViraFEST assay).

The sequencing used CD4+ T cells from blood, cultured in vitro, collected after SARS-CoV-2 vaccination. This TCR was recovered from a human donor who had recovered from COVID-19. The chain couples TRBV18 to TRBJ2-5; D not resolved. The CDR3 bases are TGTGCCAGCTCAGTTTCATGGGAGACCCAGTACTTC. It is translated as CASSVSWETQYF.